A single sample gave rise to the 27 T cell receptor beta chains below, sequenced in a study of blood T cells in healthy people across ages. Primed by a sample-barcoded 5' primer and a J-beta primer mix, a second PCR proceeded for about 6 to 12 cycles. TCRdb recomputed calls from the 5' RACE reads with MiXCR, one row per CDR3 protein. Of over 700,000 distinct CDR3 sequences listed, roughly 50% are singletons. Sample: blood. Receptor source: a man older than 75 in good health.

The V call is TRBV28, the J call TRBJ2-3; a possible D gene is TRBD1 (5 bases). Germline assignment: CDR1 MDHEN and CDR2 SYDVKM. The CDR3 covers 13 residues. Trimming took off 5 bases at V and 6 bases at J, with 12 bases between the two ends. Written as DNA, the CDR3 is TGTGCCAGCAGTGGACACCACGCGGATACGCAGTATTTT. This encodes CASSGHHADTQYF.

CDR3 residues: CASSDPRTAAFF. DNA of the CDR3: TGTGCCAGCAGTGATCCTCGGACAGCGGCTTTCTTT. The chain uses TRBV25-1 and TRBJ1-1; tentative D call: TRBD1 (6 bases). Germline assignment: CDR1 MGHDK and CDR2 SYGVNS. CDR3 length: 12 amino acids. With 3 bases removed from V and 11 bases from J, the gap between germline ends came to 13 bases.

The chain links TRBV5-1 to TRBJ2-5, with 7 bases matching TRBD1. The germline CDR1 and CDR2 sequences are SGHRS and YFSETQ. The CDR3 is made up of 16 amino acids. J lost 5 bases, V lost 0 bases, and 10 bases had no gene match. The CDR3 DNA sequence: TGCGCCAGCAGCTTGGCCCCCGGGACAGACGGGGAGACCCAGTACTTC. It codes for CASSLAPGTDGETQYF. Variable domain in full (rest from reference TRBV5-1 and TRBJ2-5): KAGVTQTPRYLIKTRGQQVTLSCSPISGHRSVSWYQQTPGQGLQFLFEYFSETQRNKGNFPGRFSGRQFSNSRSEMNVSTLELGDSALYLCASSLAPGTDGETQYFGPGTRLLVL.

The chain carries TRBV7-9 and TRBJ2-1; D possibly corresponds to TRBD2 (6 bases). Germline V lookup: CDR1 SEHNR, CDR2 FQNEAQ (reference sequence). Trimming took 4 bases from V and 7 from J, leaving 11 bases between them. The CDR3 is 13 amino acids. CDR3 sequence: CASSSTSRNEQFF. The CDR3 coding sequence is TGTGCCAGCAGCTCAACTAGCCGGAATGAGCAGTTCTTC.

The chain employs TRBV29-1 and TRBJ2-3, with 9 nucleotides matching TRBD2. CDR3 size: 14 residues. Looked up from germline, CDR1 is SQVTM and CDR2 is ANQGSEA. After removal of 7 bases from V and 3 bases from J, the junction contained 8 bases not matched to a gene. CDR3 amino acids: CSARASGVTDTQYF. CDR3 sequence (DNA): TGCAGCGCAAGGGCTAGCGGGGTTACAGATACGCAGTATTTT.

This clonotype was counted only a few times. The V call is TRBV28, the J call TRBJ2-2; D may be TRBD2 (6 bases). Per the germline V gene, CDR1 is MDHEN and CDR2 is SYDVKM. Trimming cost V 5 bases and J 5 bases, with 24 bases left between them. This CDR3 contains 18 residues. CDR3: CASSHIPGVAEETGELFF. The CDR3 DNA reads as TGTGCCAGCAGTCATATCCCCGGGGTAGCGGAGGAGACCGGGGAGCTGTTTTTT.

The genes are TRBV24-1 and TRBJ2-3, with TRBD2 as a possible D gene (5 bases). V lost 3 bases, J lost 1 base, and 10 bases lay in between. The CDR3 totals 15 residues. In germline, CDR1 is KGHDR, CDR2 SFDVKD. This chain's CDR3 is CATSDPDGGTDTQYF. CDR3 nucleotides: TGTGCCACCAGTGATCCTGACGGGGGCACAGATACGCAGTATTTT.

The rearrangement uses TRBV6-2 or TRBV6-3 and TRBJ2-1, with 9 bases fitting TRBD2. This CDR3 spans 16 amino acids. Per the germline V gene, CDR1 is MNHEY and CDR2 is SVGEGT. V lost 6 bases, J lost 6 bases, and 12 bases stayed unmatched. CDR3 residues: CASRHHRREGLNEQFF. As DNA, the CDR3 is TGTGCCAGCAGACACCACCGGCGGGAGGGCCTCAATGAGCAGTTCTTC.

This clonotype appeared a few times. The chain links TRBV14 to TRBJ1-2; no clear D gene. CDR3 size: 16 residues. V gave up 1 base and J gave up 4 bases, with 16 bases separating them. Per germline, CDR1 SGHDN and CDR2 FVKESK. CDR3 nucleotide sequence: TGTGCCAGCAGCCAAGGTGGAATCGGCGCTGTCTATGGCTACACCTTC. Its protein product is CASSQGGIGAVYGYTF.

This clonotype was seen just once. The rearrangement joins TRBV5-1 to TRBJ1-2; D is undetermined. Germline V gene data show CDR1 as SGHRS and CDR2 as YFSETQ. The germline V and J ends were trimmed by 0 bases and 4 bases, with 16 bases remaining between them. This CDR3 is built from 16 residues. CDR3 region: CASSLAWSAWGYGYTF. The CDR3 nucleotides read TGCGCCAGCAGCTTGGCCTGGTCAGCCTGGGGCTATGGCTACACCTTC.

The rearrangement joins TRBV11-1 to TRBJ2-7; TRBD1 matches at 10 bases. The CDR3 contains 14 residues. V was pared by 5 bases and J by 7 bases, with 8 bases of the junction left unmatched. Germline V gene sequence: CDR1 SGHAT, CDR2 FQDESV (reference sequence). In DNA, the CDR3 is TGTGCCAGCAGCCTATACCGGGACAGGGGAGAGCAGTACTTC. It codes for CASSLYRDRGEQYF.

The CDR3 is CASSVDDYNEQFF. The CDR3 DNA reads TGTGCCAGCAGTGTGGACGACTACAATGAGCAGTTCTTC. The chain links TRBV25-1 to TRBJ2-1; no definite D call. Deletions cut 4 bases from V and 3 bases from J, with 7 bases between. CDR1 MGHDK and CDR2 SYGVNS come from the germline V gene. This CDR3 is built from 13 residues.

The CDR3: CASIPFGSRETQYF. The DNA for the CDR3 is TGTGCCAGCATCCCCTTTGGGTCCCGGGAGACCCAGTACTTC. The chain combines TRBV6-6 with TRBJ2-7; no firm D call. Judging by the DNA end, TRBJ2-5 fits better; the J call may be wrong. Germline V gene sequence: CDR1 MNHNY, CDR2 SVGAGI (reference sequence). This CDR3 comprises 14 residues.

The table lists this clonotype with a few counts. The gene calls are TRBV10-3 and TRBJ2-3; the match to TRBD2 covers 7 bases. Germline CDR1 ENHRY, CDR2 SYGVKD. The CDR3 totals 17 residues. V shed 4 bases, J shed 2 bases, and the junction held 12 bases outside the gene matches. The CDR3 loop is CAISVPTSRKATDTQYF. The DNA of the CDR3 is TGTGCCATCAGTGTCCCGACTAGCAGAAAGGCCACAGATACGCAGTATTTT.

The V call is TRBV12-3 or TRBV12-4, the J call TRBJ2-1, with a weak D call TRBD2 (6 bases). This CDR3 region has 15 residues. V was shortened by 2 bases and J by 7 bases, with 15 bases between the two germline ends. The CDR3 reads CASSLIGPGGNEQFF. CDR3 bases: TGTGCCAGCAGTTTAATAGGACCTGGGGGGAATGAGCAGTTCTTC.

J is TRBJ2-5 and V is TRBV6-2 or TRBV6-3; 7 bases match TRBD1. The CDR3 consists of 15 residues. Losses at the gene ends were 4 bases for V and 5 bases for J; bases not matched to a gene: 10. Germline V gives CDR1 MNHEY, CDR2 SVGEGT. The CDR3 sequence: CASSSWTGSWETQYF. CDR3 nucleotide sequence: TGTGCCAGCAGTTCCTGGACAGGCTCTTGGGAGACCCAGTACTTC.

The chain employs TRBV29-1 and TRBJ2-1, with 11 bases identical to TRBD2. The germline V gene encodes CDR1 SQVTM and CDR2 ANQGSEA. With 5 bases clipped from V and 9 bases from J, the junction kept 6 bases outside the gene matches. The CDR3 is 13 residues long. DNA for the CDR3: TGCAGCGTTCCCAAGACTAGCGGGATTGAGCAGTTCTTC. This gives the protein CSVPKTSGIEQFF.

This chain joins TRBV20-1 and TRBJ2-3; D call uncertain. The germline V and J ends were trimmed by 0 bases and 3 bases, with 19 bases remaining between them. The CDR3 sequence is 17 residues long. CDR1 and CDR2 (germline): DFQATT, SNEGSKA (reference sequence). CDR3 sequence reads: CSARDGRVSGETDTQYF. CDR3 in DNA: TGCAGTGCTAGAGATGGCCGGGTGAGTGGGGAAACAGATACGCAGTATTTT.

This clonotype has a handful of counts. The V call is TRBV5-1, the J call TRBJ2-5, with D hard to call. The J call is uncertain, as TRBJ2-7 better fits the DNA end. The germline V gene has CDR1 SGHRS and CDR2 YFSETQ. CDR3 length: 15 amino acids. As DNA, the CDR3 is TGCGCCAGCAGCCGAACCTCTGGCGCGGTCTACGAGCAGTACTTC. Its protein product is CASSRTSGAVYEQYF.

In its sample, this clonotype was seen a few times. J is TRBJ2-7 and V is TRBV5-1; 10 nucleotides agree with TRBD2. Germline V gives CDR1 SGHRS, CDR2 YFSETQ. V lost 3 bases to trimming and J lost 7 bases; unmatched junction nucleotides: 7. This CDR3 comprises 14 residues. The CDR3 DNA reads TGCGCCAGCAGCTACCTAGCGGGAGTAGGAGAGCAGTACTTC. Amino acids: CASSYLAGVGEQYF.

The V and J genes are TRBV6-2 or TRBV6-3 and TRBJ2-7; a weak D match, TRBD1 (6 bases). CDR1 is MNHEY and CDR2 is SVGEGT in the germline V gene. V shed 6 bases and J shed 7 bases, with 22 bases lying between them. The CDR3 has 15 residues. CDR3 DNA sequence: TGTGCCAGCAGGAATGCCGACAGGCCGCCGAGGGAGCAGTACTTC. Amino acids: CASRNADRPPREQYF.

The chain uses TRBV27 and TRBJ1-2, with D possibly being TRBD1 (5 bases). V gave up 2 bases and J gave up 0 bases, with 16 bases separating them. Germline CDR1 is MNHEY and CDR2 is SMNVEV (reference sequence). The CDR3 is made up of 17 amino acids. CDR3 residues: CASSLNDRMVANYGYTF. The DNA for the CDR3 is TGTGCCAGCAGTTTAAACGACAGAATGGTAGCTAACTATGGCTACACCTTC.

This clonotype was found a few times. DNA of the CDR3: TGTGCCACCCGGGAATACGAGCAGTACTTC. Its translation: CATREYEQYF. V is TRBV6-1 and J is TRBJ2-7; weak D call: TRBD2 (5 bases). V lost 10 bases and J lost 4, with 8 bases in between. Germline assignment: CDR1 MNHNS and CDR2 SASEGT. The CDR3 runs 10 residues.

J is TRBJ1-5 and V is TRBV12-3 or TRBV12-4; D gene uncertain. Between the trimmed V and J ends, which lost 4 bases and 7 bases, there was a span of 11 bases. There are 13 residues in the CDR3. The CDR3 loop is CASSSRAQQPQHF. The DNA for the CDR3 is TGTGCCAGCAGTTCAAGGGCTCAACAGCCCCAGCATTTT.

This chain uses TRBV7-9 with TRBJ2-2; D is undetermined. CDR3 size: 16 residues. Germline values: CDR1 SEHNR, CDR2 FQNEAQ (reference sequence). Trimming cost V 5 bases and J 2 bases, with 15 bases left between them. The CDR3 is CASSPIRPANTGELFF. In nucleotides, the CDR3 is TGTGCCAGCAGCCCGATCAGACCCGCAAACACCGGGGAGCTGTTTTTT. The full variable domain, completed using reference TRBV7-9 and TRBJ2-2, is DTGVSQNPRHKITKRGQNVTFRCDPISEHNRLYWYRQTLGQGPEFLTYFQNEAQLEKSRLLSDRFSAERPKGSFSTLEIQRTEQGDSAMYLCASSPIRPANTGELFFGEGSRLTVL.

The rearrangement uses TRBV20-1 and TRBJ1-1, with TRBD1 matching 8 bases. The length of the CDR3 is 16 residues. The germline CDR1 and CDR2 sequences are DFQATT and SNEGSKA (reference sequence). Trimming removed 6 bases from V and 1 base from J; junction bases left unmatched: 13. CDR3 region: CSAPTKDRGKNTEAFF. The DNA of the CDR3 is TGCAGTGCCCCGACTAAAGACAGGGGAAAGAACACTGAAGCTTTCTTT.

DNA for the CDR3: TGTGCCAGCAGGCCCGGGGGGTGGACTAACTATGGCTACACCTTC. It codes for CASRPGGWTNYGYTF. The chain employs TRBV12-3 or TRBV12-4 and TRBJ1-2, with TRBD1 as a possible D gene (5 bases). The V end lost 6 bases, the J end lost 0 bases, and 14 bases lay between the germline ends. This CDR3 is built from 15 residues.